The clone carrying this TCR beta chain has a handful of counts. Its target is unknown. Trimming cost V 6 bases and J 2 bases, with 10 bases left between them. Looked up from germline, CDR1 is DFQATT and CDR2 is SNEGSKA (reference sequence). This CDR3 region has 13 residues. This entry comes from a study of identical twins. Points from the study as a whole: Excess twin sharing in beta out-of-frame sequences was weaker. For zero-insertion analyses, partial confounding could come from invariant MAIT and iNKT cells.

MiXCR was run by TCRdb on the 5' RACE reads, yielding one entry per CDR3 protein. Of around 480,000 distinct CDR3 sequences in the sample, 14% were seen once. This sample also belongs to another study, concerning yellow fever vaccine responses in identical twins. That report adds: Reported findings indicate that twins' vaccine T cell responses seemed partially convergent, partially personalized.

This receptor was obtained from a woman aged 18-29 years in good health. The chain is built from TRBV20-1 and TRBJ2-2, with D uncertain. Sequenced material: CD4+ T cells sorted from blood. Here the CDR3 reads CSARTHNTGELFF. CDR3 bases: TGCAGTGCCAGGACCCATAACACCGGGGAGCTGTTTTTT.